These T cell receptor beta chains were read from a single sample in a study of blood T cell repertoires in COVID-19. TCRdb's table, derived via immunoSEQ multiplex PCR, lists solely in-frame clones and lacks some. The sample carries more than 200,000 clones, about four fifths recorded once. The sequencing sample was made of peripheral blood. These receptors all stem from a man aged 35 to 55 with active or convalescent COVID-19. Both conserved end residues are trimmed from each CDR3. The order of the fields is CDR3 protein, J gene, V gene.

AWSLLRDEQF TRBJ2-1 TRBV30
ASSLRLAALVDTQY TRBJ2-3 TRBV7-9
ASSVYREGVRNQPQH TRBJ1-5 TRBV9
AWSALGEALKDEQY TRBJ2-7 TRBV30
ASSLAAGNNEKLF TRBJ1-4 TRBV5-1
ASSIVEGLEGNTIY TRBJ1-3 TRBV19
ASSQSGIADTQY TRBJ2-3 TRBV14
ASSVTGKSYEQY TRBJ2-7 TRBV2
ASSFPRSEKLF TRBJ1-4 TRBV7-3
ASSQVKTGGNTIY TRBJ1-3 TRBV3-1/TRBV3-2
AWSTVISSDTQY TRBJ2-3 TRBV30
ASSRTGTVDSPLH TRBJ1-6 TRBV5-5
ASSIGFGSGNYGYT TRBJ1-2 TRBV19
ASSVTGAEAF TRBJ1-1 TRBV5-1
ASSGGRLAVNIYAF TRBJ1-1 TRBV6-1
ASMDRGGGLSTEAF TRBJ1-1 TRBV19
ASSEHHYEQY TRBJ2-7 TRBV11-1
ASKGVRQGDQPQH TRBJ1-5 TRBV11-2
ASSQAASRSYNEQF TRBJ2-1 TRBV14
ASSQGGGELNEQF TRBJ2-1 TRBV3-1/TRBV3-2
ATRGPVNTEAF TRBJ1-1 TRBV6-5
ASSPDRGLTQY TRBJ2-3 TRBV4-1
ASSPDRGKGSYEQY TRBJ2-7 TRBV6-2/TRBV6-3
AINSGTVSTGELF TRBJ2-2 TRBV10-3
ASSVFPGTNEKLF TRBJ1-4 TRBV9
ASVLAGGTDTQY TRBJ2-3 TRBV6-5
ASRLNSGQIYEQY TRBJ2-7 TRBV7-2
ASSQDLRSEKLF TRBJ1-4 TRBV3-1/TRBV3-2
ASRQAEFTEAF TRBJ1-1 TRBV6-5
ASSYIPGQGATNEKLF TRBJ1-4 TRBV6-2/TRBV6-3
ASNYRVNTEAF TRBJ1-1 TRBV6-6
ASSLGGTGWQPQH TRBJ1-5 TRBV7-9
ASSYSGETYGYT TRBJ1-2 TRBV6-5
ASTTNRAGSGRYGYT TRBJ1-2 TRBV11-2
ASSIMELNYGYT TRBJ1-2 TRBV19
ASSPSQGAWYGYT TRBJ1-2 TRBV7-9
SASVFWTDLNTEAF TRBJ1-1 TRBV20-1
ASSSDTYEQY TRBJ2-7 TRBV12-3/TRBV12-4
ASSSRLRVRTEAF TRBJ1-1 TRBV6-5
ASSLSPEATEAF TRBJ1-1 TRBV27
ASSLGQLKFSPLH TRBJ1-6 TRBV5-8
ASSPSSGRAYEQY TRBJ2-7 TRBV11-1